What follows is one T cell receptor (beta chain) and its context. The conserved closing phenylalanine or tryptophan is absent in this CDR3, likely reflecting a read error. The DNA is left out, because the CDR3 cannot be placed on it with certainty; the CDR3 is given as TCRdb lists it. This sample was included in a study of blood T cell repertoires in COVID-19. As for the study in general: Some COVID-19 samples were acute and others convalescent; all came from the United States, Italy and Spain. From T cells, B-cell-depleted T cells, or PBMCs came the material, which was cDNA or gDNA.

Germline V CDR1 and CDR2: SGHDT, YYEEEE. A total of 12 residues make up the CDR3, ends included. Measured with immunoSEQ multiplex PCR; TCRdb has only the in-frame clones, and not every one. The profile covers some 130,000 clones, with roughly nine tenths appearing a single time and roughly 3.7% taken by the ten largest. Sequenced input: peripheral blood. This receptor was identified in a man aged 50 or older with active COVID-19. The chain employs TRBV5-6 and TRBJ2-3; the D call in the table, TRBD2, was not verified against the DNA. The CDR3 region is CASSLRTSGSFI.